A single sample gave rise to the 8 T cell receptor beta chains below, sequenced in a study of blood T cell repertoires in COVID-19. The method was immunoSEQ multiplex PCR; TCRdb's version includes in-frame clones alone and lacks a portion of them. The table has about 290,000 clones, around four fifths seen once. Input material: peripheral blood. The receptors here all came from a woman in her 50s with active or convalescent COVID-19.

The gene calls are TRBV21-1 and TRBJ1-1; the D segment call TRBD1 is taken from the table without a DNA check. TRBV21-1 represents a pseudogene. The CDR3 is 15 residues long. CDR3 region: CASSKAQGARTEAFF. CDR3 sequence (DNA): TGTGCCAGCAGCAAAGCGCAGGGGGCACGGACTGAAGCTTTCTTT.

The genes are TRBV15 and TRBJ2-1; D possibly corresponds to TRBD2 (6 bases). CDR1 is LNHNV and CDR2 is YYDKDF in the germline V gene (reference sequence). V lost 3 bases, J lost 4 bases, and 13 bases lay in between. The CDR3 runs 15 residues. The DNA for the CDR3 is TGTGCCACCAGCAGCCGGGGCGGAGGGTACAATGAGCAGTTCTTC. Protein product: CATSSRGGGYNEQFF.

Comments on this clone: The same CDR3 is also encoded by other DNA sequences in this sample. V and J are TRBV9 and TRBJ1-1; no clear D gene. V lost 2 bases to trimming and J lost 0 bases, with 8 bases between them. The CDR3 consists of 14 residues. Germline V gene data show CDR1 as SGDLS and CDR2 as YYNGEE. CDR3 residues: CASSVGSVNTEAFF. Here the CDR3 DNA reads TGTGCCAGCAGCGTGGGCAGTGTGAACACTGAAGCTTTCTTT. Looking up the rest from reference TRBV9 and TRBJ1-1 gives the full variable domain: DSGVTQTPKHLITATGQRVTLRCSPRSGDLSVYWYQQSLDQGLQFLIQYYNGEERAKGNILERFSAQQFPDLHSELNLSSLELGDSALYFCASSVGSVNTEAFFGQGTRLTVV.

The chain has TRBV18 and TRBJ1-2; 7 nucleotides line up with TRBD1. Germline-derived CDR1 and CDR2 are KGHSH and LQKENI. Trimming took 3 bases from V and 4 from J; bases not matched to a gene: 5. The CDR3 has 14 amino acids. The CDR3 protein is CASSPAQGFYGYTF. The CDR3 region has the DNA TGTGCCAGCTCACCGGCACAGGGGTTCTATGGCTACACCTTC.

The genes are TRBV5-1 and TRBJ1-1; TRBD1 is a possible D gene (5 bases). Trimming removed 7 bases at V and 3 bases at J, with 25 bases between. The CDR3 consists of 17 residues. CDR1 is SGHRS, CDR2 YFSETQ, per germline. Here the CDR3 reads CASGTGNAGLLDTEAFF. The CDR3 DNA follows: TGCGCCAGCGGAACGGGAAATGCGGGACTTTTGGACACTGAAGCTTTCTTT.

The rearrangement uses TRBV5-1 and TRBJ1-4; 9 bases are shared with TRBD1. The germline V gene encodes CDR1 SGHRS and CDR2 YFSETQ. V shed 4 bases, J shed 2 bases, and the junction held 3 bases outside the gene matches. The CDR3 is made up of 15 amino acids. Here the CDR3 DNA reads TGCGCCAGCAGCGGGACAGGGCTTACTAATGAAAAACTGTTTTTT. Amino acids: CASSGTGLTNEKLFF.

This chain's CDR3 is CSAVYGQGLNTGELFF. The DNA for the CDR3 is TGCAGCGCCGTCTATGGACAGGGGTTGAACACCGGGGAGCTGTTTTTT. J is TRBJ2-2 and V is TRBV29-1, with 9 bases fitting TRBD1. The CDR3 has 16 residues. CDR1 is SQVTM, CDR2 ANQGSEA, per germline. J gave up 1 base and V 7 bases, and 10 bases lay outside the gene matches.

The chain uses TRBV10-3 and TRBJ2-5; TRBD2 matches at 7 bases. V dropped 3 bases and J dropped 5; count of bases not matched to a gene: 21. CDR3 length: 19 residues. Germline loops: CDR1 ENHRY, CDR2 SYGVKD. CDR3 nucleotides: TGTGCCATCAGTGATTACGGCAATTTGGCTAGCGGTTCGGGGGAGACCCAGTACTTC. It yields the protein CAISDYGNLASGSGETQYF.